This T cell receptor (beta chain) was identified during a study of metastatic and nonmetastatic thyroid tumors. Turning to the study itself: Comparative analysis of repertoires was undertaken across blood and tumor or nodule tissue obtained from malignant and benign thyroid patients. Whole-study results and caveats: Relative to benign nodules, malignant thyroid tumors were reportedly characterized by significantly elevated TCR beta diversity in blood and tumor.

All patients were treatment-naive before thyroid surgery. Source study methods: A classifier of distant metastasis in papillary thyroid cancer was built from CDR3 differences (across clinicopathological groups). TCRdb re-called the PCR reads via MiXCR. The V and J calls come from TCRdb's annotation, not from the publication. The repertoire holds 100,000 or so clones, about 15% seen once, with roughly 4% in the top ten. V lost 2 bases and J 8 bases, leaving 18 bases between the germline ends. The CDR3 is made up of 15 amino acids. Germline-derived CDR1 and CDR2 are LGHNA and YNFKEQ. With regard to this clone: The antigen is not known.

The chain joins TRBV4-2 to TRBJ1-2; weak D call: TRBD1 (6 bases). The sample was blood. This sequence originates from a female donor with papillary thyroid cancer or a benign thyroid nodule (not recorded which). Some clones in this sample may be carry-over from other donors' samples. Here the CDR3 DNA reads TGTGCCAGCAGCCAACCCCGGACAGATCTCCAGGGCTACACCTTC. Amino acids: CASSQPRTDLQGYTF.